This T cell receptor (beta chain) appears in the sequencing data of a study of T cell changes during pregnancy in multiple sclerosis. CDR3 size: 17 residues. The germline V gene has CDR1 MNHEY and CDR2 SMNVEV (reference sequence). The ends lost 6 bases at V and 5 bases at J; junction bases unmatched: 15. Measured with immunoSEQ multiplex PCR; TCRdb has only the in-frame clones, and not every one. The sample contains 50,000 to 65,000 clones, around 96% of which appear only once. The receptor comes from a female donor with multiple sclerosis, enrolled in a pregnancy study. The chain recombines TRBV27 with TRBJ1-4, with 7 bases fitting TRBD1. The sequenced sample was CD8+ T cells from peripheral blood mononuclear cells, obtained after pregnancy. CDR3 sequence (DNA): TGTGCCAGCAGCCGCGAGGGGGCTGGAGGGGGAAATGAAAAACTGTTTTTT. Encoded protein: CASSREGAGGGNEKLFF.